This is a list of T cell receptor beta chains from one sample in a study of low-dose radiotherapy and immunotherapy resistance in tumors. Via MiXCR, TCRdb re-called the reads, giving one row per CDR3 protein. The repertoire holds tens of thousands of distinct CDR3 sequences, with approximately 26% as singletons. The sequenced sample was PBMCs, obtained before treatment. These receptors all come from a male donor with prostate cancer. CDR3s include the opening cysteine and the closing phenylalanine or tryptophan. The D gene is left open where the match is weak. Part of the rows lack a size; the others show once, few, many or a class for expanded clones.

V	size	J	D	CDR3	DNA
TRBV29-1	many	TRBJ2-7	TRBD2	CSVESAAGGEQYF	TGCAGCGTTGAGTCCGCGGCGGGAGGCGAGCAGTACTTC
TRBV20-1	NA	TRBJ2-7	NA	CSARVGGLYYEQYF	TGCAGTGCTAGAGTTGGTGGCCTCTACTACGAGCAGTACTTC
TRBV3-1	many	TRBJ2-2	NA	CASSQGGSNTGELFF	TGTGCCAGCAGCCAAGGGGGGTCCAACACCGGGGAGCTGTTTTTT
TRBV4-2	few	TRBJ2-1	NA	CASQRGTSYNEQFF	TGTGCCAGCCAAAGGGGGACCTCCTACAATGAGCAGTTCTTC
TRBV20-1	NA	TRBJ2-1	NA	CSARDEAGHGPYNEQFF	TGCAGTGCTAGAGATGAAGCGGGCCATGGCCCTTACAATGAGCAGTTCTTC
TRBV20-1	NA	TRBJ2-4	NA	CSAQDLAKNIQYF	TGCAGTGCCCAAGACCTAGCCAAAAACATTCAGTACTTC
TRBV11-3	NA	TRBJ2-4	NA	CASSLVTQGIQYF	TGTGCCAGCAGCTTAGTAACACAGGGCATTCAGTACTTC
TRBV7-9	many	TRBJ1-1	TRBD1	CASSRTGANEAFF	TGTGCCAGCAGCAGGACAGGGGCGAATGAAGCTTTCTTT
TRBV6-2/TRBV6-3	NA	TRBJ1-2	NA	CASSQRPEYGYTF	TGTGCCAGCAGTCAAAGACCGGAGTATGGCTACACCTTC
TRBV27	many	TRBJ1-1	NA	CASSPSQGRAEAFF	TGTGCCAGCAGCCCCTCACAGGGTCGGGCTGAAGCTTTCTTT